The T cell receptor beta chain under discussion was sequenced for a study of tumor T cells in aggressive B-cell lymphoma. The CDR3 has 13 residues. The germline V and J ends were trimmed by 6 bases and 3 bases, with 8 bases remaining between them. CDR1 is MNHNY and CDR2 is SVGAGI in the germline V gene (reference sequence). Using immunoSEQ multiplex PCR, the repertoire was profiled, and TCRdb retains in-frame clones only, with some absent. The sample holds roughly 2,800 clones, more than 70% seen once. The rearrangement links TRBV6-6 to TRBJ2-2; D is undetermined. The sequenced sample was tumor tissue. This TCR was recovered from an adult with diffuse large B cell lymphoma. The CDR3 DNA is TGTGCCAGCAGCACCACAGACACCGGGGAGCTGTTTTTT. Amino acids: CASSTTDTGELFF.